The entry that follows covers one T cell receptor beta chain sequence. What it binds is unknown. The table came from immunoSEQ multiplex PCR; TCRdb's copy has only in-frame clones and leaves some out. The sample yields hundreds of thousands of clones, 70% to 90% seen once. The data belong to a study of cytomegalovirus exposure and HLA in healthy donors. Turning to the study itself: The same platform used for the roughly 650 first-cohort repertoires was also used for the 120 or so validation repertoires, as a later analysis reported.

General study results and limits: Overall, around 160 TCR beta chains were annotated as cytomegalovirus-associated. Rarity characterized most TCR sequences, yet some public TCRs appeared in many donors.

The CDR3 spans 20 residues. With V trimmed by 0 bases and J by 4 bases, 11 bases remained unmatched. Germline assignment: CDR1 SGHVS and CDR2 FNYEAQ. Sequenced input: PBMCs. This sequence was found in a young woman in good health and CMV-seronegative. The chain carries TRBV7-6 and TRBJ2-1, with TRBD2 matching 14 bases. In DNA, the CDR3 is TGTGCCAGCAGCTTAGCTTCCCAAAGGACTAGCGGGGGGACTTACAATGAGCAGTTCTTC. Its translation: CASSLASQRTSGGTYNEQFF.